The 20 T cell receptor beta chains below come from one sample, sequenced in a study of shared clonotypes between healthy human individuals. TCRdb keeps only in-frame clones here, not all; method: immunoSEQ multiplex PCR. Here the sample spans about 380,000 clones, around 96% being singletons. Sequenced material: memory CD8+ T cells sorted from blood. Indicated subset: CD45RO+ cells pooled with CCR7-negative TemRA cells. Source of these receptors: a man between 25 and 39 years old in good health.

V is TRBV6-5 and J is TRBJ2-4; TRBD1 is a possible D gene (6 bases). CDR3 length equals 15 residues. V was clipped by 0 bases and J by 1 base, with 7 bases between them. Germline assignment: CDR1 MNHEY and CDR2 SVGAGI. CDR3 in DNA: TGTGCCAGCAGTTACTCTCAGGGGGCCAAAAACATTCAGTACTTC. Protein product: CASSYSQGAKNIQYF.

This chain links TRBV6-1 with TRBJ2-3; no clear D. Germline V gene data show CDR1 as MNHNS and CDR2 as SASEGT. V was clipped by 2 bases and J by 5 bases, with 8 bases between them. The CDR3 consists of 13 residues. CDR3 in amino acids: CASSERERDTQYF. In nucleotides, the CDR3 is TGTGCCAGCAGTGAACGAGAGAGAGATACGCAGTATTTT.

The genes are TRBV7-2 and TRBJ1-2; TRBD1 agrees at 7 bases. Germline V lookup: CDR1 SGHTA, CDR2 FQGNSA. V dropped 5 bases and J dropped 7; count of bases not matched to a gene: 10. The CDR3 runs 14 residues. The CDR3 protein is CASSVRDSQGGYTF. CDR3 in DNA: TGTGCCAGCAGCGTCCGGGACAGTCAAGGTGGCTACACCTTC.

This sequence joins TRBV28 and TRBJ2-5; no definite D call. Germline V gene sequence: CDR1 MDHEN, CDR2 SYDVKM. The germline V and J ends were trimmed by 2 bases and 1 base, with 5 bases remaining between them. This CDR3 is built from 13 residues. The CDR3 DNA sequence: TGTGCCAGCAGTTTAGGATTCCAAGAGACCCAGTACTTC. Encoded protein: CASSLGFQETQYF.

V and J are TRBV7-8 and TRBJ2-1; 8 bases match TRBD1. Germline-derived CDR1 and CDR2 are SGHVS and FQNEAQ. V lost 5 bases and J lost 2; bases outside the gene matches: 11. The CDR3 totals 17 residues. This CDR3 is CASSVKGDRGPYNEQFF. The CDR3 DNA reads TGTGCCAGCAGCGTAAAGGGAGACAGGGGCCCCTACAATGAGCAGTTCTTC. The full variable domain, with the rest looked up from reference TRBV7-8 and TRBJ2-1, is GAGVSQSPRYKVAKRGQDVALRCDPISGHVSLFWYQQALGQGPEFLTYFQNEAQLDKSGLPSDRFFAERPEGSVSTLKIQRTQQEDSAVYLCASSVKGDRGPYNEQFFGPGTRLTVL.

The chain carries TRBV6-5 and TRBJ2-5; no firm D call. The CDR3 runs to 14 residues. The V end was cut by 5 bases, the J end by 1 base, with 11 bases between. CDR1 is MNHEY, CDR2 SVGAGI, per germline. CDR3 sequence reads: CASSATTSQETQYF. In DNA form, the CDR3 reads TGTGCCAGCAGTGCTACTACTTCCCAAGAGACCCAGTACTTC.

V and J are TRBV5-1 and TRBJ1-3, with 10 bases aligning to TRBD1. This CDR3 is 15 amino acids long. CDR1 and CDR2 from the germline V gene are SGHRS and YFSETQ. V dropped 3 bases and J dropped 2; count of bases not matched to a gene: 2. The CDR3 here is CASSSTGGTGNTIYF. The CDR3 DNA reads TGCGCCAGCAGCTCGACAGGGGGCACTGGAAACACCATATATTTT. Together with reference TRBV5-1 and TRBJ1-3, the CDR3 gives the full variable domain: KAGVTQTPRYLIKTRGQQVTLSCSPISGHRSVSWYQQTPGQGLQFLFEYFSETQRNKGNFPGRFSGRQFSNSRSEMNVSTLELGDSALYLCASSSTGGTGNTIYFGEGSWLTVV.

The chain employs TRBV7-6 and TRBJ2-1, with D unresolved. This CDR3 spans 14 amino acids. V dropped 4 bases and J dropped 5 bases, with 12 bases sitting between them. Per the germline V gene, CDR1 is SGHVS and CDR2 is FNYEAQ. CDR3 DNA: TGTGCCAGCAGCTCCAGGTTCCTTCACAATGAGCAGTTCTTC. Encoded protein: CASSSRFLHNEQFF.

The chain recombines TRBV5-4 with TRBJ2-1; no clear D gene. Germline CDR1 is SGHNT and CDR2 is YYREEE (reference sequence). V was shortened by 1 base and J by 1 base, with 12 bases between the two germline ends. The CDR3 totals 16 residues. CDR3 DNA: TGTGCCAGCAGCTTGCTAGGAGCTCGGTCCTACAATGAGCAGTTCTTC. Amino acid sequence: CASSLLGARSYNEQFF.

This clone has only one observation. This chain connects TRBV5-1 to TRBJ2-7, with 12 bases that match TRBD1. V shed 3 bases, J shed 4 bases, and the junction held 8 bases outside the gene matches. CDR1 is SGHRS and CDR2 is YFSETQ in the germline V gene. CDR3 length equals 16 residues. CDR3 amino acids: CASSSTGTGGAYEQYF. In nucleotides, the CDR3 is TGCGCCAGCAGCTCAACCGGGACAGGGGGCGCGTACGAGCAGTACTTC.

Only one count was recorded for this clone. The genes are TRBV10-2 and TRBJ2-5; a possible D gene is TRBD2 (7 bases). CDR3 length equals 15 residues. The V gene's germline CDR1 is WSHSY and CDR2 SAAADI. Trimming removed 6 bases from V and 2 bases from J, with 16 bases in between. The CDR3 protein is CASSPFGGLQETQYF. CDR3 in DNA: TGCGCCAGCAGCCCCTTCGGGGGGCTTCAAGAGACCCAGTACTTC.

V usage is TRBV5-4 and J usage is TRBJ1-3; TRBD1 matches 7 bases. Germline CDR1 is SGHNT and CDR2 is YYREEE (reference sequence). This CDR3 is built from 14 residues. The trim removed 4 bases at V and 3 bases at J, leaving 4 bases unmatched. The CDR3 DNA reads as TGTGCCAGCAGCCGACAGGGAAATGGAAACACCATATATTTT. Protein: CASSRQGNGNTIYF. The entire variable domain, with the rest obtained from reference TRBV5-4 and TRBJ1-3, is as follows: ETGVTQSPTHLIKTRGQQVTLRCSSQSGHNTVSWYQQALGQGPQFIFQYYREEENGRGNFPPRFSGLQFPNYSSELNVNALELDDSALYLCASSRQGNGNTIYFGEGSWLTVV.

This sequence joins TRBV28 and TRBJ2-5, with TRBD2 matching over 13 bases. The germline V gene has CDR1 MDHEN and CDR2 SYDVKM. J lost 1 base, V lost 7 bases, and 9 bases had no gene match. This CDR3 has 17 amino acids. The CDR3 nucleotides read TGTGCCAGCAACCCCGGGACTAGCGGGATCCGCCAAGAGACCCAGTACTTC. Amino acid sequence: CASNPGTSGIRQETQYF.

This chain connects TRBV9 to TRBJ2-3; a possible D gene is TRBD2 (6 bases). Germline CDR1 is SGDLS and CDR2 is YYNGEE. Between the trimmed V and J ends, which lost 7 bases and 3 bases, there was a span of 15 bases. This CDR3 comprises 14 residues. The DNA for the CDR3 is TGTGCCAGCGTCTCCCCGACTAGGACAGATACGCAGTATTTT. This codes for CASVSPTRTDTQYF.

The chain couples TRBV5-6 to TRBJ2-4; perhaps D is TRBD1 or TRBD2 (6 bases each). The ends were cut back, 1 base at V and 8 bases at J, with 16 bases in the middle. This CDR3 is 15 amino acids long. CDR1 is SGHDT and CDR2 is YYEEEE in the germline V gene. CDR3 sequence: CASSLLMSGEDIQYF. The CDR3 DNA reads as TGTGCCAGCAGCTTGTTAATGTCAGGGGAGGACATTCAGTACTTC.

This clone was found once. CDR3 in DNA: TGTGCCAGCAGCCCGGGCGGGATTTCCTACGAGCAGTACTTC. Translating it yields CASSPGGISYEQYF. The V call is TRBV7-9, the J call TRBJ2-7, with a possible D match to TRBD2 (6 bases). CDR3 length equals 14 residues. The V end was cut by 5 bases, the J end by 1 base, with 12 bases between. The germline CDR1 and CDR2 sequences are SEHNR and FQNEAQ (reference sequence).

CDR3 residues: CASSWTSGTDTQYF. Written as DNA, the CDR3 is TGTGCCAGCAGCTGGACTAGCGGGACAGATACGCAGTATTTT. This chain joins TRBV7-8 and TRBJ2-3; 11 bases fit TRBD2. Germline assignment: CDR1 SGHVS and CDR2 FQNEAQ. V was pared by 4 bases and J by 3 bases, with 0 bases of the junction left unmatched. This CDR3 is built from 14 residues.

The chain links TRBV6-5 to TRBJ2-2, with D unresolved. The V and J ends lost 8 bases and 1 base respectively, with 5 bases between them. The CDR3 runs 12 residues. Germline V gene lookup returns CDR1 MNHEY and CDR2 SVGAGI. The CDR3 spells CASGLNTGELFF. CDR3 DNA: TGTGCCAGCGGCCTGAACACCGGGGAGCTGTTTTTT.

The chain joins TRBV6-5 to TRBJ2-3, with 11 bases fitting TRBD2. Germline-derived CDR1 and CDR2 are MNHEY and SVGAGI. The J segment lost 10 bases and the V segment lost 0 bases, leaving 6 bases of the junction unmatched. CDR3 length equals 15 residues. CDR3 DNA: TGTGCCAGCAGTTACTCGATCCTAGCGGGAGGTGCGCAGTATTTT. Its translation is CASSYSILAGGAQYF.

The gene calls are TRBV7-2 and TRBJ2-2, with D tentatively TRBD1 or TRBD2 (5 bases each). Germline V gene data show CDR1 as SGHTA and CDR2 as FQGNSA. The CDR3 is 15 amino acids. V was trimmed by 3 bases and J by 4 bases, leaving 12 bases between them. For the CDR3, the DNA is TGTGCCAGCAGCTTTACGGGGACGGGCACCGGGGAGCTGTTTTTT. Translating it yields CASSFTGTGTGELFF.